The subject of this entry is one T cell receptor (beta chain). Patients at the Seattle site were enrolled during active infection and followed longitudinally. Authors' analysis steps: It was from reference gene primer amplification that nucleated cell counts were estimated. Sequencing was performed with immunoSEQ multiplex PCR; in TCRdb, only in-frame clones are kept and a portion is missing. V and J calls and clone size are as listed in that table; D and trimming were resolved from the DNA. Here the sample spans about 340,000 clones, more than 70% being singletons. The sample belongs to a study of blood T cell repertoires in COVID-19. Study summary: Sites in the United States, Italy and Spain provided acute and convalescent COVID-19 samples. Sample material is recorded as cDNA or gDNA derived from T cells, B-cell-depleted T cells, or PBMCs.

The clonotype originates from a woman in her 70s with COVID-19, enrolled during active disease. Sequencing was done on a sample of peripheral blood.

The CDR3 nucleotides read TGCGCCAGCAGCCGGGACTACAACACCGGGGAGCTGTTTTTT. Its translation is CASSRDYNTGELFF. The chain has TRBV5-1 and TRBJ2-2; 7 nucleotides agree with TRBD2. This CDR3 is built from 14 residues. V gave up 4 bases and J gave up 2 bases; unmatched junction bases: 2. Germline V gene data show CDR1 as SGHRS and CDR2 as YFSETQ.